These T cell receptor beta chains were read from a single sample in a study of identical twins. TCRdb re-called the 5' RACE reads with MiXCR, one entry per CDR3 protein. The sample carries about 530,000 distinct CDR3 sequences, under 25% recorded once. These data were likewise used in another study, on yellow fever vaccine responses in identical twins.

The sequenced sample consisted of CD4+ T cells sorted from blood. The receptors stem from a woman aged 18-29 years in good health. The CDR3 runs from the conserved cysteine through the conserved F or W. A D gene is named only where the DNA matches it firmly. Clone size appears in some rows only: once, few, many, or a class for an expanded clone.

>TRBV5-1|.|.|TRBJ2-7
TGCGCCAGCAGCCGCCTAGGATCAGGGTCCGAGCAGTACTTC
CASSRLGSGSEQYF
>TRBV5-1|.|few|TRBJ2-7
TGCGCCAGCAGCTTGGTCCGGGGATCCTACGAGCAGTACTTC
CASSLVRGSYEQYF
>TRBV14|TRBD1|.|TRBJ2-1
TGTGCCAGCAGCCTCGCCTTCTACAGGGGTGATGAGCAGTTCTTC
CASSLAFYRGDEQFF
>TRBV5-1|.|many|TRBJ2-1
TGCGCCAGCAGCTTGGCCGGGGAGACCTACAATGAGCAGTTCTTC
CASSLAGETYNEQFF
>TRBV5-1|TRBD2|.|TRBJ2-1
TGCGCCAGCAGCTGGACTAGCGGGGAGTACAATGAGCAGTTCTTC
CASSWTSGEYNEQFF
>TRBV3-1|TRBD1|.|TRBJ2-1
TGTGCCAGCAGCCAAGAGCTTCAGGACAGGGGTCTCTACAATGAGCAGTTCTTC
CASSQELQDRGLYNEQFF
>TRBV12-3/TRBV12-4|.|.|TRBJ2-3
TGTGCCAGCGGTCTCTTCCGCGGCACAGATACGCAGTATTTT
CASGLFRGTDTQYF
>TRBV10-3|.|.|TRBJ2-3
TGTGCCATCAGTTTTTCAGGGACAGATACGCAGTATTTT
CAISFSGTDTQYF
>TRBV12-3/TRBV12-4|.|.|TRBJ2-3
TGTGCCAGCCATGGGGGGGGACAGATAGATACGCAGTATTTT
CASHGGGQIDTQYF
>TRBV5-1|.|few|TRBJ2-7
TGCGCCAGCAACTTGGAGGGCGGCCGGAGGATCTACGAGCAGTACTTC
CASNLEGGRRIYEQYF
>TRBV11-2|TRBD2|.|TRBJ2-1
TGTGCCAGCAGTCCCGGGGTAGCGGGCGAGCAGTTCTTC
CASSPGVAGEQFF
>TRBV14|.|.|TRBJ1-6
TGTGCCAGCAGCGGTGGGATTTATAATTCACCCCTCCACTTT
CASSGGIYNSPLHF
>TRBV6-1|.|few|TRBJ2-7
TGTGCCAGCAGTGAGAGGGACACGGGCTACGAGCAGTACTTC
CASSERDTGYEQYF
>TRBV4-1|TRBD1|.|TRBJ1-4
TGCGCCAGCAGCCAAGATCGAAAGGGGGCAGGGTACTTAAATGAAAAACTGTTTTTT
CASSQDRKGAGYLNEKLFF
>TRBV20-1|TRBD2|.|TRBJ2-7
TGCAGTGCTAGACGCGGGACTAGCGGGAGCCACGAGCAGTACTTC
CSARRGTSGSHEQYF
>TRBV11-2|TRBD1|.|TRBJ2-1
TGTGCCAGCAGCTTACGGACAGGGGAATATGAGCAGTTCTTC
CASSLRTGEYEQFF
>TRBV7-9|TRBD2|few|TRBJ2-1
TGTGCCAGCAGCCAAGCGGGACTCCCCGCGGGTGAGCAGTTCTTC
CASSQAGLPAGEQFF
>TRBV19|TRBD1|few|TRBJ2-7
TGTGCCAGCCAAGGACAGGGCTGGCACGAGCAGTACTTC
CASQGQGWHEQYF